The 18 T cell receptor beta chains given below trace back to one sample, sequenced in a study of T cells in Graves' hyperthyroidism and ophthalmopathy. TCR beta CDR3 sequences were amplified from RNA transcripts. First-round RT-PCR of the TCR CDR3 relied on the HTBI primer set. One entry per CDR3 protein, called by TCRdb with MiXCR from the multiplex PCR reads. This sample carries 490,000 or so distinct CDR3 sequences, roughly 22% of them seen once, and the ten largest clones take 49%. Sequencing used blood. The receptors come from a woman in her seventies with Graves' ophthalmopathy.

This clonotype turned up a few times. The rearrangement links TRBV3-1 to TRBJ2-5; TRBD1 is a possible D gene (6 bases). Germline lookup yields CDR1 LGHDT and CDR2 YNNKEL (reference sequence). The V and J ends lost 1 base and 1 base respectively, with 16 bases between them. There are 17 residues in the CDR3. CDR3: CASSQVGASRLQETQYF. Written as DNA, the CDR3 is TGTGCCAGCAGCCAAGTGGGGGCCTCCCGCCTCCAAGAGACCCAGTACTTC.

The chain couples TRBV3-1 to TRBJ1-2; D remains unclear. Trimming cost V 4 bases and J 6 bases, with 6 bases left between them. CDR3 length: 11 residues. Germline V gene sequence: CDR1 LGHDT, CDR2 YNNKEL (reference sequence). Here the CDR3 DNA reads TGTGCCAGCAGCCGGGTGGATGGCTACACCTTC. Translation gives CASSRVDGYTF.

This clonotype occurred many times. V gene TRBV12-3 or TRBV12-4 combines with J gene TRBJ2-3, with unresolved D. CDR3 length equals 13 residues. With 4 bases removed from V and 2 bases from J, the gap between germline ends came to 7 bases. The CDR3 DNA reads TGTGCCAGCAGTTCTCTCCTCACAGATACGCAGTATTTT. Its translation: CASSSLLTDTQYF.

This clonotype was detected only a few times. The CDR3 bases are TGTGCCAGCAGTTACTCGAGGTCAGGGACCACCGGCTACGAGCAGTACTTC. As protein: CASSYSRSGTTGYEQYF. The V call is TRBV6-5, the J call TRBJ2-7, with D possibly called TRBD1 or TRBD2 (5 bases each). Trimming pared 0 bases from V and 3 bases from J, leaving 18 bases between. Germline CDR1 is MNHEY and CDR2 is SVGAGI. There are 17 residues in the CDR3.

The table lists this clonotype with a few counts. V is TRBV30 and J is TRBJ2-6, with D perhaps matching TRBD1 (5 bases). V was shortened by 2 bases and J by 0 bases, with 11 bases between the two germline ends. The CDR3 extends over 16 amino acids. The germline gives CDR1 GTSNPN, CDR2 SVGIG (reference sequence). CDR3 loop: CAWSKGATSGANVLTF. CDR3 nucleotide sequence: TGTGCCTGGAGTAAAGGGGCGACCTCTGGGGCCAACGTCCTGACTTTC.

This clonotype was found a few times. The genes are TRBV28 and TRBJ1-5, with D maybe TRBD1 (5 bases). Germline CDR1 is MDHEN and CDR2 is SYDVKM. V shed 6 bases and J shed 14 bases, with 23 bases lying between them. This CDR3 comprises 14 residues. The CDR3, as DNA: TGTGCCAGCAGAGACCACATTACAGGCCCGGTAGAGCATTTT. Its translation: CASRDHITGPVEHF.

This clonotype was picked up many times. The V and J genes are TRBV6-1 and TRBJ1-1, with 7 positions matching TRBD1. Germline V lookup: CDR1 MNHNS, CDR2 SASEGT. The CDR3 spans 13 residues. V dropped 6 bases and J dropped 3; count of bases not matched to a gene: 4. The CDR3 reads CASSITGDTEAFF. The DNA for the CDR3 is TGTGCCAGCAGCATCACAGGGGACACTGAAGCTTTCTTT.

In this sample, this clonotype turned up many times. The V and J genes are TRBV20-1 and TRBJ2-7; D is unclear. Deletions cut 6 bases from V and 6 bases from J, with 15 bases between. CDR1 is DFQATT and CDR2 is SNEGSKA in the germline V gene (reference sequence). The CDR3 contains 12 residues. CDR3: CSAFNPLREQYF. In DNA, the CDR3 is TGCAGTGCCTTCAATCCTCTTCGCGAGCAGTACTTC.

The V and J genes are TRBV30 and TRBJ2-3; 8 nucleotides align to TRBD2. With V trimmed by 4 bases and J by 4 bases, 7 bases remained unmatched. There are 14 residues in the CDR3. The germline gives CDR1 GTSNPN, CDR2 SVGIG (reference sequence). The CDR3 DNA is TGTGCCTGGATCGGACTAGCCTTCGCAGATACGCAGTATTTT. Its protein is CAWIGLAFADTQYF.

This clonotype occurred many times. This sequence joins TRBV30 and TRBJ2-1; possible D gene TRBD1, 6 bases. There are 13 residues in the CDR3. Deletions cut 6 bases from V and 6 bases from J, with 15 bases between. In germline, CDR1 is GTSNPN, CDR2 SVGIG (reference sequence). The DNA for the CDR3 is TGTGCCTGCTCGGCGACAGGCATCAATGAGCAGTTCTTC. Its translation is CACSATGINEQFF.

This clonotype was recorded at least ten times. The chain links TRBV2 to TRBJ2-1, with 7 bases matching TRBD2. Germline CDR1 SNHLY, CDR2 FYNNEI. The V gene end was trimmed by 8 bases and the J gene end by 6 bases; junction bases not matched to a gene: 10. There are 14 residues in the CDR3. The CDR3: CASGGLPRTNEQFF. CDR3 in DNA: TGTGCCAGCGGGGGACTACCTCGAACCAATGAGCAGTTCTTC.

This clonotype was found many times. The genes are TRBV20-1 and TRBJ1-5, with 9 bases fitting TRBD1. Per germline, CDR1 DFQATT and CDR2 SNEGSKA (reference sequence). Losses at the gene ends were 5 bases for V and 7 bases for J; bases not matched to a gene: 3. The CDR3 runs 12 residues. The CDR3 sequence is CSASDRGQPQHF. The CDR3 nucleotides read TGCAGTGCTTCAGACAGGGGGCAGCCCCAGCATTTT.

This clonotype is a singleton in its sample. A much larger clone lies a single base off, so this may be a read error. This sequence joins TRBV28 and TRBJ1-2; D remains unclear. V gave up 5 bases and J gave up 4 bases, with 17 bases separating them. This CDR3 spans 15 amino acids. Germline V lookup: CDR1 MDHEN, CDR2 SYDVKM. The chain's CDR3 is CASSDSTTSPYGYTF. In DNA, the CDR3 is TGTGCCAGCAGTGATTCGACGACAAGTCCCTATGGCTACACCTTC.

This clonotype was counted a few times. This chain connects TRBV19 to TRBJ2-2; 9 bases map to TRBD1. CDR1 and CDR2 (germline): LNHDA, SQIVND (reference sequence). The CDR3 runs to 16 residues. Trimming at V came to 4 bases and at J to 3 bases, leaving 6 bases not matched to a gene. CDR3 sequence (DNA): TGTGCCAGTAGTAGGAACAGGGGGCAGGACACCGGGGAGCTGTTTTTT. Residues: CASSRNRGQDTGELFF.

This clonotype has ten or more counts. The chain combines TRBV18 with TRBJ1-1; D is possibly TRBD1 (6 bases). The V end was cut by 6 bases, the J end by 1 base, with 12 bases between. The CDR3 totals 14 residues. The V gene's germline CDR1 is KGHSH and CDR2 LQKENI. The CDR3 reads CASSPGAGNTEAFF. CDR3 coding DNA: TGTGCCAGCTCGCCAGGGGCCGGGAACACTGAAGCTTTCTTT.

The chain has TRBV6-1 and TRBJ1-4, with D possibly being TRBD1 (5 bases). The V end was cut by 6 bases, the J end by 2 bases, with 13 bases between. This CDR3 region has 15 residues. Germline lookup yields CDR1 MNHNS and CDR2 SASEGT. The CDR3 protein is CASRSGGRTNEKLFF. CDR3 in DNA: TGTGCCAGCAGGTCTGGGGGTAGGACTAATGAAAAACTGTTTTTT.

V is TRBV5-1 and J is TRBJ1-4; weak D call: TRBD1 (5 bases). Looked up from germline, CDR1 is SGHRS and CDR2 is YFSETQ. Trimming pared 2 bases from V and 4 bases from J, leaving 9 bases between. The CDR3 runs 14 residues. The CDR3 spells CASSLSGNNEKLFF. The CDR3, as DNA: TGCGCCAGCAGCTTATCAGGGAATAATGAAAAACTGTTTTTT.

This clonotype was observed a few times. The genes are TRBV20-1 and TRBJ1-3; perhaps TRBD1 as D (5 bases). The germline V and J ends were trimmed by 4 bases and 3 bases, with 7 bases remaining between them. The CDR3 totals 12 residues. Germline loops: CDR1 DFQATT, CDR2 SNEGSKA (reference sequence). The CDR3 sequence is CSATGNGNTIYF. CDR3 nucleotides: TGCAGTGCTACAGGGAATGGAAACACCATATATTTT.